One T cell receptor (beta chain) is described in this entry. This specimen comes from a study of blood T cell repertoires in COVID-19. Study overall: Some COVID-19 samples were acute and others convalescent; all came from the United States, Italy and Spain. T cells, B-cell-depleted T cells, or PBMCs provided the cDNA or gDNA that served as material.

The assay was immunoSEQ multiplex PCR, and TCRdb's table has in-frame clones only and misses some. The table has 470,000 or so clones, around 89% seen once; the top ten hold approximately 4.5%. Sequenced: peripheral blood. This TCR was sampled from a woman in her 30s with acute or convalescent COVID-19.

Written as DNA, the CDR3 is TGTGCTAGTGGTTTGGTATTCAAGTCCGGGACAGGAAATTACGAGCAGTACTTC. Translating gives CASGLVFKSGTGNYEQYF. The V gene is TRBV12-5, the J gene TRBJ2-7; 8 bases fit TRBD1. V dropped 0 bases and J dropped 4; count of bases not matched to a gene: 14. Germline CDR1 LGHNT, CDR2 FRNRAP. This CDR3 is 18 amino acids long.